This is a list of T cell receptor beta chains from one sample in a study of control samples from healthy donors and cancer patients. Only in-frame clones appear in the TCRdb table, and some are missing; sequencing was by immunoSEQ multiplex PCR. Of about 120,000 clones listed, 90% are singletons. Sequencing was done on a sample of blood. These receptors came from a man aged 35 to 55 in good health. The CDR3 runs from the conserved cysteine through the conserved F or W. Each record gives: J gene, clone size, V gene, D gene, CDR3 protein, CDR3 DNA. D genes are given only for firm matches. Clone size, where shown, is once, few, many, or a class for clones that have expanded.

TRBJ1-5	NA	TRBV7-2	NA	CASSFGAAFNNQPQHF	TGTGCCAGCAGCTTTGGTGCCGCCTTCAATAATCAGCCCCAGCATTTT
TRBJ2-2	NA	TRBV18	NA	CASSPKDGELFF	TGTGCCAGCTCACCAAAGGACGGGGAGCTGTTTTTT
TRBJ1-3	NA	TRBV6-1	TRBD1	CASSEVRTGARNTIYF	TGTGCCAGCAGTGAAGTAAGGACAGGGGCGCGGAACACCATATATTTT
TRBJ1-1	NA	TRBV5-1	NA	CASSLAGGAGTEAFF	TGCGCCAGCAGCTTGGCGGGCGGGGCGGGCACTGAAGCTTTCTTT
TRBJ2-5	NA	TRBV20-1	NA	CSASLPSGWETQYF	TGCAGTGCTAGTCTTCCCTCCGGTTGGGAGACCCAGTACTTC
TRBJ1-2	NA	TRBV9	NA	CASSVGGLNYGYTF	TGTGCCAGCAGCGTAGGAGGACTTAACTATGGCTACACCTTC
TRBJ2-7	NA	TRBV6-5	NA	CASTRTSNKNDEQYF	TGTGCCAGCACCCGTACTAGCAATAAGAACGACGAGCAGTACTTC
TRBJ2-3	NA	TRBV9	NA	CASSVGAAGTDTQYF	TGTGCCAGCAGCGTCGGGGCTGCAGGCACAGATACGCAGTATTTT
TRBJ2-5	NA	TRBV6-2/TRBV6-3	NA	CASSYGVQTYQETQYF	TGTGCCAGCAGTTACGGAGTCCAAACTTACCAAGAGACCCAGTACTTC
TRBJ2-5	NA	TRBV5-6	NA	CASSLRASGETQYF	TGTGCCAGCAGCTTACGTGCTTCTGGAGAGACCCAGTACTTC
TRBJ1-2	NA	TRBV6-5	TRBD1	CASTETGNYGYTF	TGTGCCAGCACCGAGACAGGGAACTATGGCTACACCTTC
TRBJ1-4	NA	TRBV6-8	NA	CASSRAETRGKKLFF	TGTGCCAGCAGCCGAGCAGAGACTCGGGGGAAAAAACTGTTTTTT
TRBJ1-2	NA	TRBV7-3	TRBD1	CASSSSGTGGPYTF	TGTGCCAGCAGCAGTTCCGGGACAGGTGGGCCGTACACCTTC
TRBJ2-7	NA	TRBV28	TRBD1	CASSHQGAGSYEQYF	TGTGCCAGCAGTCACCAGGGGGCAGGGTCCTACGAGCAGTACTTC
TRBJ2-7	NA	TRBV7-2	NA	CASSLDPRGSEQYF	TGTGCCAGCAGCTTAGACCCCCGCGGCTCCGAGCAGTACTTC
TRBJ1-1	NA	TRBV10-3	NA	CAISESPGSNTEAFF	TGTGCCATCAGTGAGTCCCCAGGTTCGAACACTGAAGCTTTCTTT
TRBJ2-3	NA	TRBV18	NA	CASSSRQGNTDTQYF	TGTGCCAGCTCCTCCCGGCAGGGGAACACAGATACGCAGTATTTT
TRBJ2-7	once	TRBV19	TRBD1	CASSIGYPGQGVSYEQYF	TGTGCCAGTAGTATAGGATATCCGGGACAGGGGGTTTCCTACGAGCAGTACTTC
TRBJ2-1	NA	TRBV6-1	TRBD2	CASSAIAGGNLDEQFF	TGTGCCAGCAGTGCCATAGCGGGCGGAAATTTGGATGAGCAGTTCTTC
TRBJ2-1	NA	TRBV18	TRBD1	CASSRSGQGGTYNEQFF	TGTGCCAGCTCACGCTCGGGACAGGGGGGGACCTACAATGAGCAGTTCTTC
TRBJ2-7	NA	TRBV7-9	NA	CASSITGTDYEQYF	TGTGCCAGCAGCATAACCGGGACGGACTACGAGCAGTACTTC
TRBJ1-5	NA	TRBV7-9	NA	CASSGTGNFNQPQHF	TGTGCCAGCAGCGGGACTGGGAATTTCAATCAGCCCCAGCATTTT
TRBJ2-3	NA	TRBV29-1	NA	CSVAGAYTDTQYF	TGCAGCGTTGCCGGGGCTTACACAGATACGCAGTATTTT
TRBJ2-7	NA	TRBV13	NA	CASSFEGGPPEQYF	TGTGCCAGCAGCTTTGAGGGGGGGCCTCCCGAGCAGTACTTC
TRBJ1-1	NA	TRBV20-1	NA	CSARDTEAFF	TGCAGTGCTAGAGACACTGAAGCTTTCTTT
TRBJ2-3	NA	TRBV20-1	NA	CSAISTDTQYF	TGCAGTGCAATAAGCACAGATACGCAGTATTTT
TRBJ1-1	NA	TRBV5-1	NA	CASQEQGLNTEAFF	TGCGCCAGCCAAGAACAGGGACTGAACACTGAAGCTTTCTTT
TRBJ1-5	few	TRBV27	TRBD1	CASSLYRGGPQHF	TGTGCCAGCAGTTTATACAGGGGAGGGCCCCAGCATTTT
TRBJ2-5	once	TRBV29-1	NA	CSVGIGGETQYF	TGCAGCGTGGGTATTGGTGGAGAGACCCAGTACTTC
TRBJ2-3	NA	TRBV5-5	NA	CASSPALNRATDTQYF	TGTGCCAGCAGCCCGGCTCTTAACAGGGCTACAGATACGCAGTATTTT
TRBJ2-5	NA	TRBV3-1/TRBV3-2	NA	CASSLRGQETQYF	TGTGCCAGCAGCCTACGTGGCCAAGAGACCCAGTACTTC
TRBJ2-7	NA	TRBV5-1	NA	CASSSPGQYNEQYF	TGCGCCAGCAGCTCCCCCGGACAGTACAACGAGCAGTACTTC
TRBJ2-1	NA	TRBV6-6	TRBD1	CASSYQGASYNEQFF	TGTGCCAGCAGTTACCAGGGGGCGTCCTACAATGAGCAGTTCTTC
TRBJ1-5	NA	TRBV15	NA	CATSLEGGSNQPQHF	TGTGCCACCAGCTTAGAGGGGGGCAGCAATCAGCCCCAGCATTTT
TRBJ2-7	NA	TRBV28	TRBD2	CASRGQAGAYEQYF	TGTGCCAGCAGGGGGCAAGCGGGGGCCTACGAGCAGTACTTC
TRBJ1-5	NA	TRBV27	NA	CASSLLNQPQHF	TGTGCCAGCAGTCTTCTAAATCAGCCCCAGCATTTT
TRBJ1-1	NA	TRBV24-1	NA	CATIRTSNTEAFF	TGTGCCACTATTAGGACATCCAACACTGAAGCTTTCTTT
TRBJ1-2	NA	TRBV4-1	NA	CASSQANYGYTF	TGCGCCAGCAGCCAAGCTAACTATGGCTACACCTTC
TRBJ2-7	NA	TRBV30	TRBD1	CAWNRDRGYEQYF	TGTGCCTGGAACCGGGACAGGGGATACGAGCAGTACTTC
TRBJ2-7	NA	TRBV28	TRBD1	CASSPTGTEYEQYF	TGTGCCAGCAGTCCAACGGGGACAGAGTACGAGCAGTACTTC
TRBJ2-6	NA	TRBV6-1	NA	CASSDIPGAGANVLTF	TGTGCCAGCAGTGACATCCCAGGGGCTGGGGCCAACGTCCTGACTTTC
TRBJ1-6	NA	TRBV5-4	NA	CASSLDPPGYNSPLHF	TGTGCCAGCAGCTTGGACCCCCCCGGCTATAATTCACCCCTCCACTTT
TRBJ2-7	NA	TRBV18	TRBD1	CASSSGQGWDEQYF	TGTGCCAGCTCATCGGGACAGGGTTGGGACGAGCAGTACTTC